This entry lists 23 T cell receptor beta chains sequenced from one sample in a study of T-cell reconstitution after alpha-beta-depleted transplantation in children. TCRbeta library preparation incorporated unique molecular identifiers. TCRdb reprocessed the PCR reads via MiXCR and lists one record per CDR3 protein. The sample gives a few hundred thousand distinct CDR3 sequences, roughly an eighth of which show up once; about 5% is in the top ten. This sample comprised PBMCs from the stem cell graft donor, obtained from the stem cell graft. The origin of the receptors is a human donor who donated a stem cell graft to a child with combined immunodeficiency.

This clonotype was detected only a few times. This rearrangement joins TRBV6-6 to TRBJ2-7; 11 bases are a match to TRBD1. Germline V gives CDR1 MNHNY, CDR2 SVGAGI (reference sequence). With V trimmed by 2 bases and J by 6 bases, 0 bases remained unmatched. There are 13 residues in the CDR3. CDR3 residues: CASSYGTGGEQYF. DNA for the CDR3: TGTGCCAGCAGTTACGGGACAGGGGGCGAGCAGTACTTC.

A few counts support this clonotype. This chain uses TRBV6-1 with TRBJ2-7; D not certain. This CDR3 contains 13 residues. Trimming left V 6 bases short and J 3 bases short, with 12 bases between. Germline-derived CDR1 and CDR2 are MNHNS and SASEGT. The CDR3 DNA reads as TGTGCCAGCAGCCCCTTTACGGGCTACGAGCAGTACTTC. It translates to CASSPFTGYEQYF.

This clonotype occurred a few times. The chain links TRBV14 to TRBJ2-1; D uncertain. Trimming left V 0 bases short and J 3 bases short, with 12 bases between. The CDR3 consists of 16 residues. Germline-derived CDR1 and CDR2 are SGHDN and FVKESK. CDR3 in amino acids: CASSQEGSPLYNEQFF. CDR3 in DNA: TGTGCCAGCAGCCAAGAGGGAAGCCCACTCTACAATGAGCAGTTCTTC.

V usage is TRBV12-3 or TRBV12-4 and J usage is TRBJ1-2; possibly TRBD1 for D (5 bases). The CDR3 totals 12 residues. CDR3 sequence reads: CSHTRVPYGYTF. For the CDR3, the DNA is TGTTCACATACCAGGGTCCCCTATGGCTACACCTTC.

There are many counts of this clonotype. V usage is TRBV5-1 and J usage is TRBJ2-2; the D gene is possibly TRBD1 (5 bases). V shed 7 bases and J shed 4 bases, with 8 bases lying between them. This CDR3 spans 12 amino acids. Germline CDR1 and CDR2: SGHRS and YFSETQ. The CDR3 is CASATGTGELFF. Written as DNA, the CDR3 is TGCGCCAGCGCTACAGGCACCGGGGAGCTGTTTTTT.

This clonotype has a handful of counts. Here the CDR3 DNA reads TGTGCCAGCAGTATAAACAGGGTCAACACTGAAGCTTTCTTT. It codes for CASSINRVNTEAFF. This chain uses TRBV28 with TRBJ1-1; the D gene is possibly TRBD1 (6 bases). Deletions cut 5 bases from V and 2 bases from J, with 12 bases between. This CDR3 contains 14 residues. Germline V gene data show CDR1 as MDHEN and CDR2 as SYDVKM.

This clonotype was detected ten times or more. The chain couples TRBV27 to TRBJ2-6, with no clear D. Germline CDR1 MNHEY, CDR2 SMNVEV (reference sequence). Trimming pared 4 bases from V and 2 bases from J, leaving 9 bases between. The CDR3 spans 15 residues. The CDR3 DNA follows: TGTGCCAGCAGTTCAACTTGGGCTGGGGCCAACGTCCTGACTTTC. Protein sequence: CASSSTWAGANVLTF. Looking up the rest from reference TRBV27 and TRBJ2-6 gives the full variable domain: EAQVTQNPRYLITVTGKKLTVTCSQNMNHEYMSWYRQDPGLGLRQIYYSMNVEVTDKGDVPEGYKVSRKEKRNFPLILESPSPNQTSLYFCASSSTWAGANVLTFGAGSRLTVL.

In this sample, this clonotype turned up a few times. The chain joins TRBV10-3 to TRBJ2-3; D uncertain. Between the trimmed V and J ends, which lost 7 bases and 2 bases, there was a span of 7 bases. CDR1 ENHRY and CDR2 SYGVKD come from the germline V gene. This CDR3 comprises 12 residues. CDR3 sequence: CAIKDVTDTQYF. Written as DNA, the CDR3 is TGTGCCATCAAGGACGTCACAGATACGCAGTATTTT.

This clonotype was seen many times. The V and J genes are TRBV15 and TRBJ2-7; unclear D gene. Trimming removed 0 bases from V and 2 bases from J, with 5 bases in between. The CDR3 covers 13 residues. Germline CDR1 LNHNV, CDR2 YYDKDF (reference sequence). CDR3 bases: TGTGCCACCAGCAGAGATGTAACCTACGAGCAGTACTTC. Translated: CATSRDVTYEQYF.

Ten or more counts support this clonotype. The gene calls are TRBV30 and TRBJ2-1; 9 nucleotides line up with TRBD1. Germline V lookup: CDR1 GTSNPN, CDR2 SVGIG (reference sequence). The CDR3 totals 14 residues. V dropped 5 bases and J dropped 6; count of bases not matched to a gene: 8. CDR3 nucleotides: TGTGCCTGGGGCACCGGGACAGGGAGCAATGAGCAGTTCTTC. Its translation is CAWGTGTGSNEQFF. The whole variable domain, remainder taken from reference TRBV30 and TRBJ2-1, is SQTIHQWPATLVQPVGSPLSLECTVEGTSNPNLYWYRQAAGRGLQLLFYSVGIGQISSEVPQNLSASRPQDRQFILSSKKLLLSDSGFYLCAWGTGTGSNEQFFGPGTRLTVL.

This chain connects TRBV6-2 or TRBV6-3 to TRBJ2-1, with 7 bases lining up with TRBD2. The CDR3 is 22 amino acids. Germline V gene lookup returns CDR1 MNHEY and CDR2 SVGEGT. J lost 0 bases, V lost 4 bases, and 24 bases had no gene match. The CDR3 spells CASSSPIRGVFSSQSSYNEQFF. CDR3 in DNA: TGTGCCAGCAGTTCCCCGATTCGGGGGGTTTTTAGTTCTCAGAGCTCCTACAATGAGCAGTTCTTC.

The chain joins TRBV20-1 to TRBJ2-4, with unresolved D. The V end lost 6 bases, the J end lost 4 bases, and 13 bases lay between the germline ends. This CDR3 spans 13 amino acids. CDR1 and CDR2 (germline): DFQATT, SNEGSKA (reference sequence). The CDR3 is CSATPNQKNIQYF. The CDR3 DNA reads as TGCAGTGCAACCCCAAATCAGAAAAACATTCAGTACTTC.

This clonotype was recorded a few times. The CDR3 DNA reads as TGTGCCAGCAGTTTTCAAACAGGGGGCCCCGATGGCTACACCTTC. The encoded protein is CASSFQTGGPDGYTF. This chain links TRBV6-5 with TRBJ1-2; TRBD1 matches 9 bases. The CDR3 covers 15 residues. J gave up 6 bases and V 4 bases, and 9 bases lay outside the gene matches. CDR1 and CDR2 (germline): MNHEY, SVGAGI.

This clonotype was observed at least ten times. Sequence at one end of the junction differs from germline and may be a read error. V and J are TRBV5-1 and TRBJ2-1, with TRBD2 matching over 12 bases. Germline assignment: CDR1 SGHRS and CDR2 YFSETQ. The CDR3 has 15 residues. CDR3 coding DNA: TGTGCCAGCAGTGCTAGCGGGGGGGCCTACAATGAGCAGTTCTTC. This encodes CASSASGGAYNEQFF.

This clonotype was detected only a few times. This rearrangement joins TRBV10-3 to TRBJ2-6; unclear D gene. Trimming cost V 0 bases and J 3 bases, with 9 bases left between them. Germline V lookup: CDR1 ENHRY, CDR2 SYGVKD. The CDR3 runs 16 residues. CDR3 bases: TGTGCCATCAGTGAGTCTCGAGCAGGTGGGGCCAACGTCCTGACTTTC. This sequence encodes CAISESRAGGANVLTF.

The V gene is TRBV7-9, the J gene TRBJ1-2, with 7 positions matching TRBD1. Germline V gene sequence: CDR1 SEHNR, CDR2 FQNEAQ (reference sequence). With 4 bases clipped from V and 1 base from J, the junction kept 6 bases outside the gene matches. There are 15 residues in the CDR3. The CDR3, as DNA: TGTGCCAGCAGCTCGGCGACAGGGCATAACTATGGCTACACCTTC. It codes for CASSSATGHNYGYTF.

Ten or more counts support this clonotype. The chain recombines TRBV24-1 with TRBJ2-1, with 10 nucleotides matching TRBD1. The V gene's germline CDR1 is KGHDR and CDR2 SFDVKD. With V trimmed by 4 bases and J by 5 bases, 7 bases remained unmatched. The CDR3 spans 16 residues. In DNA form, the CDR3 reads TGTGCCACCAGTGACTTCGGACAGGGGGGGGACAATGAGCAGTTCTTC. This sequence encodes CATSDFGQGGDNEQFF.

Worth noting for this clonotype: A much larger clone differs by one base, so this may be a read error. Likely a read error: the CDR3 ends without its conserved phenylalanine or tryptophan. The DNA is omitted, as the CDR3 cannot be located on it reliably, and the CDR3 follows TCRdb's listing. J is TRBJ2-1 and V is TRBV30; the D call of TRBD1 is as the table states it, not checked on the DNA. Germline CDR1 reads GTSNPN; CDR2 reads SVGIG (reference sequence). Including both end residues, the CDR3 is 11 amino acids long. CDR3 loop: CAWSVGTARFC.

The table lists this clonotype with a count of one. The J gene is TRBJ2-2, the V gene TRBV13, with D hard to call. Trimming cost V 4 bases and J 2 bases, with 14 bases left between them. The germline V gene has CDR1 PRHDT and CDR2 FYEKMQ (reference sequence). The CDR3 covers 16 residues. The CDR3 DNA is TGTGCCAGCAGCTCCTCCGACTCGTTAAACACCGGGGAGCTGTTTTTT. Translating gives CASSSSDSLNTGELFF. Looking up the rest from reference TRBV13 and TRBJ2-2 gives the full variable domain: AAGVIQSPRHLIKEKRETATLKCYPIPRHDTVYWYQQGPGQDPQFLISFYEKMQSDKGSIPDRFSAQQFSDYHSELNMSSLELGDSALYFCASSSSDSLNTGELFFGEGSRLTVL.

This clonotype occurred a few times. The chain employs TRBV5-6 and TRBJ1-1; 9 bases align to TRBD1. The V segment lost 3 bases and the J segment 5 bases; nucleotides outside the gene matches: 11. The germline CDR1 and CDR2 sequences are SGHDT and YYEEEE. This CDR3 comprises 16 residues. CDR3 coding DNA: TGTGCCAGCAGCTCCGATGAATGGACAGGGGAGACTGAAGCTTTCTTT. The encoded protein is CASSSDEWTGETEAFF.

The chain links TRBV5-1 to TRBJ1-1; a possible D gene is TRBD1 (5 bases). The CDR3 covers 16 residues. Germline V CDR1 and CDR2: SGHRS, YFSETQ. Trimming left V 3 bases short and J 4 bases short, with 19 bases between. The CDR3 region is CASSYAVQGPLTEAFF. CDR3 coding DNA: TGCGCCAGCAGCTATGCAGTGCAGGGACCCCTCACTGAAGCTTTCTTT.

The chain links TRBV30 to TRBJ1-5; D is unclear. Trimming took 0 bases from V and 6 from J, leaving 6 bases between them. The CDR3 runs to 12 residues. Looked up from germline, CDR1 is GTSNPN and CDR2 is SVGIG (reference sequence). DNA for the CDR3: TGTGCCTGGAGTGTTGGAGGTCAGCCCCAGCATTTT. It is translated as CAWSVGGQPQHF. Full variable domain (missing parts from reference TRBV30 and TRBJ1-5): SQTIHQWPATLVQPVGSPLSLECTVEGTSNPNLYWYRQAAGRGLQLLFYSVGIGQISSEVPQNLSASRPQDRQFILSSKKLLLSDSGFYLCAWSVGGQPQHFGDGTRLSIL.

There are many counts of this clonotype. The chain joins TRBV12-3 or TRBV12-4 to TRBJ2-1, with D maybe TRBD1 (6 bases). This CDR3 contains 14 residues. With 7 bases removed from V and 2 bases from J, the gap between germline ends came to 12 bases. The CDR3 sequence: CASNTGTTYNEQFF. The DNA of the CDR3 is TGTGCCAGCAACACCGGGACAACCTACAATGAGCAGTTCTTC.